This T cell receptor (beta chain) was recovered during a study of blood T cell repertoires in COVID-19. Per the original methods: It was from reference gene primer amplification that nucleated cell counts were estimated. TCRdb's table, derived via immunoSEQ multiplex PCR, lists solely in-frame clones and lacks some. V, J and clone size derive from that table, while D and trimming were established from the DNA sequence. The table lists 180,000 or so clones, about 85% of them singletons, with roughly 0.99% in the top ten. This CDR3 is built from 17 residues. V lost 3 bases to trimming and J lost 3 bases; unmatched junction nucleotides: 8. Germline lookup yields CDR1 SGHTA and CDR2 FQGNSA.

The sequenced sample was peripheral blood. The source of this sequence is a man aged 18 to 30 with acute or convalescent COVID-19. This chain links TRBV7-2 with TRBJ2-3, with TRBD2 identical over 11 bases. The DNA of the CDR3 is TGTGCCAGCAGCTTTCTCTTCACTAGCGGGGGTACAGATACGCAGTATTTT. Translation gives CASSFLFTSGGTDTQYF. Full variable domain (outside the CDR3, taken from reference TRBV7-2 and TRBJ2-3): GAGVSQSPSNKVTEKGKDVELRCDPISGHTALYWYRQSLGQGLEFLIYFQGNSAPDKSGLPSDRFSAERTGGSVSTLTIQRTQQEDSAVYLCASSFLFTSGGTDTQYFGPGTRLTVL.